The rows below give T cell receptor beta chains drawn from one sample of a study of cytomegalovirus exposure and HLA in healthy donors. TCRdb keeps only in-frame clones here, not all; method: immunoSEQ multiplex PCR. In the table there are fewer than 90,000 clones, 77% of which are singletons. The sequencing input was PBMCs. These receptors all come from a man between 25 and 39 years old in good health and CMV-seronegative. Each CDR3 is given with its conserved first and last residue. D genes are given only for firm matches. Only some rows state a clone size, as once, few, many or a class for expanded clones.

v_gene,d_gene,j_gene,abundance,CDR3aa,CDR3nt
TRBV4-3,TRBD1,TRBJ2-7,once,CASSQDRDSSYEQYF,TGCGCCAGCAGCCAAGACAGGGACAGCTCCTACGAGCAGTACTTC
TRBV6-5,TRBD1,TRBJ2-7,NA,CASRPGQGRVNEQYF,TGTGCCAGCAGGCCGGGACAGGGGAGGGTTAACGAGCAGTACTTC
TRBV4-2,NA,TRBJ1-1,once,CASSQEEAGAEAFF,TGTGCCAGCAGCCAAGAGGAGGCAGGTGCCGAAGCTTTCTTT
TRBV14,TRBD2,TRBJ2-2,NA,CASSLTSGRWSNTGELFF,TGTGCCAGCAGCCTTACTAGCGGGAGGTGGTCGAACACCGGGGAGCTGTTTTTT
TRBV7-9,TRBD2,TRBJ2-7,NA,CASSLALLAGGPYEQYF,TGTGCCAGCAGCTTAGCCCTACTAGCGGGAGGGCCCTACGAGCAGTACTTC
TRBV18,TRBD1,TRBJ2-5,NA,CASSPPQGVDQETQYF,TGTGCCAGCTCACCACCACAGGGGGTGGACCAAGAGACCCAGTACTTC
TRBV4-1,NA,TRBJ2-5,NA,CASSHGRARETQYF,TGCGCCAGCAGCCATGGCAGGGCTCGAGAGACCCAGTACTTC
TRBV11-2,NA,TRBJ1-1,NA,CGCRGGGDTEAFF,TGTGGTTGTAGGGGAGGTGGGGACACTGAAGCTTTCTTT
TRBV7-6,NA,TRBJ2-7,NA,CASSFKLGANEQYF,TGTGCCAGCAGCTTTAAGTTAGGGGCGAACGAGCAGTACTTC
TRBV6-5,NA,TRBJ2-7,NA,CASSYSIGGSYEQYF,TGTGCCAGCAGTTACTCGATTGGCGGCTCCTACGAGCAGTACTTC
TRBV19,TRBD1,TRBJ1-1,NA,CASSPRTGNTNTEAFF,TGTGCCAGTAGTCCCCGGACAGGGAATACTAACACTGAAGCTTTCTTT
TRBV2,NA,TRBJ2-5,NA,CASSESLRGETQYF,TGTGCCAGCAGTGAAAGCCTGAGGGGGGAGACCCAGTACTTC
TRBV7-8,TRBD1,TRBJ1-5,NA,CASSLLAGQTYQPQHF,TGTGCCAGCAGCTTATTGGCGGGACAGACTTATCAGCCCCAGCATTTT
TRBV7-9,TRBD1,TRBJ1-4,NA,CASSTQGSNEKLFF,TGTGCCAGCAGCACACAGGGGAGTAATGAAAAACTGTTTTTT
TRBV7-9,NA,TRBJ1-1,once,CASSPWGLTNTEAFF,TGTGCCAGCAGCCCATGGGGGCTCACGAACACTGAAGCTTTCTTT
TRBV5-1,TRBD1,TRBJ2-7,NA,CASSLAGTGGYEQYF,TGCGCCAGCAGCTTGGCCGGGACAGGGGGCTACGAGCAGTACTTC
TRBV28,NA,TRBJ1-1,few,CASREGSVYTEAFF,TGTGCCAGCAGGGAGGGGAGTGTGTACACTGAAGCTTTCTTT
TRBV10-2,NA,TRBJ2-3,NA,CASSGFIGGGTDTQYF,TGCGCCAGCAGTGGATTTATAGGGGGAGGCACAGATACGCAGTATTTT
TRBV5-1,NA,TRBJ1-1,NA,CASSLDGYKNTEAFF,TGCGCCAGCAGCCTAGACGGATACAAGAACACTGAAGCTTTCTTT
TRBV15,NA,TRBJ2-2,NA,CATSISLGGRNTGELFF,TGTGCCACCAGCATAAGTTTAGGGGGACGTAACACCGGGGAGCTGTTTTTT
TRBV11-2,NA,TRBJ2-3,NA,CASSLRGSPLDTQYF,TGTGCCAGCAGCTTGCGGGGTAGTCCCCTAGATACGCAGTATTTT
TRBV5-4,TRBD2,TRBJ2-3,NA,CASSLGTSGTLTDTQYF,TGTGCCAGCAGCCTGGGGACTAGCGGGACCCTCACAGATACGCAGTATTTT
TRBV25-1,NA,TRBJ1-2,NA,CASRGQRFPYGYTF,TGTGCCAGCAGGGGACAACGTTTTCCCTATGGCTACACCTTC
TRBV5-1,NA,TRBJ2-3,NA,CASSLGGSTSTDTQYF,TGCGCCAGCAGCTTGGGAGGGTCCACTAGCACAGATACGCAGTATTTT
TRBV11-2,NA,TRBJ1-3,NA,CASSVEPGTVSGNTIYF,TGTGCCAGCAGCGTAGAGCCTGGGACTGTCTCTGGAAACACCATATATTTT
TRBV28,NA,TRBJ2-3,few,CASSLGGQAGDTQYF,TGTGCCAGCAGTTTAGGAGGCCAGGCAGGAGATACGCAGTATTTT
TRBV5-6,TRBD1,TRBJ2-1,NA,CASSQTGSSYNEQFF,TGTGCCAGCAGTCAGACAGGGAGCTCCTACAATGAGCAGTTCTTC
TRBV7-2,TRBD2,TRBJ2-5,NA,CASSWRGEETQYF,TGTGCCAGCAGCTGGCGGGGGGAAGAGACCCAGTACTTC
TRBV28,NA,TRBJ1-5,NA,CASTWGGNQPQHF,TGTGCCAGCACCTGGGGGGGCAATCAGCCCCAGCATTTT
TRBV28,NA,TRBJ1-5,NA,CASSAGGFPQPQHF,TGTGCCAGCAGTGCAGGAGGGTTTCCTCAGCCCCAGCATTTT
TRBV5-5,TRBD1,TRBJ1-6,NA,CASSLGAGGISPLHF,TGTGCCAGCAGCTTAGGGGCAGGGGGTATTTCACCCCTCCACTTT
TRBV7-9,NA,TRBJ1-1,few,CASSLVSGMNTEAFF,TGTGCCAGCAGCTTAGTGTCAGGGATGAACACTGAAGCTTTCTTT
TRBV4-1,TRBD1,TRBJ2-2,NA,CASSRTGTGTGELFF,TGCGCCAGCAGTAGGACAGGAACCGGCACCGGGGAGCTGTTTTTT
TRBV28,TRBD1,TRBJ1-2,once,CASRGTGVSYGYTF,TGTGCCAGCCGGGGAACAGGGGTTAGTTATGGCTACACCTTC
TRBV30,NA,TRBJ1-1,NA,CACSRKKAFF,TGTGCCTGCTCTAGGAAAAAAGCTTTCTTT
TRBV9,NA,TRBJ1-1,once,CASSPGQRNTEAFF,TGTGCCAGCAGCCCTGGACAGAGGAACACTGAAGCTTTCTTT
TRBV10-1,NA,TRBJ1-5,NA,CASSHSNQPQHF,TGCGCCAGCAGTCATAGCAATCAGCCCCAGCATTTT
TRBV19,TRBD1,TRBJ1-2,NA,CASSGWDRAPSGYTF,TGTGCCAGTAGTGGATGGGACAGGGCCCCGAGTGGCTACACCTTC
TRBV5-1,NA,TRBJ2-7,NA,CASSLGRGDEQYF,TGCGCCAGCAGCTTGGGCAGGGGCGACGAGCAGTACTTC
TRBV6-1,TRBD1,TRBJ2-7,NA,CATARGTPGSYEQYF,TGTGCCACCGCCAGGGGGACCCCTGGCTCCTACGAGCAGTACTTC
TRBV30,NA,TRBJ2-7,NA,CAWARDEQYF,TGTGCCTGGGCTCGGGACGAGCAGTACTTC
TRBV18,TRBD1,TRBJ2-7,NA,CASSPGAGTDNEQYF,TGTGCCAGCTCACCAGGGGCCGGGACAGATAACGAGCAGTACTTC
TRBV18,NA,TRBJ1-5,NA,CASSPNEVGNNQPQHF,TGTGCCAGCTCACCAAATGAGGTCGGTAACAATCAGCCCCAGCATTTT
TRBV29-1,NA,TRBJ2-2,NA,CSVLANPGELFF,TGCAGCGTGCTAGCGAATCCCGGGGAGCTGTTTTTT
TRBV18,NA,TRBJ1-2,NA,CASSPGTYQNGYTF,TGTGCCAGCTCACCCGGGACATATCAAAATGGCTACACCTTC
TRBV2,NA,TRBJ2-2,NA,CASSYTQGELFF,TGTGCCAGCAGTTATACTCAGGGCGAGCTGTTTTTT
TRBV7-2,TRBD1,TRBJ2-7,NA,CASSPTGGPYEQYF,TGTGCCAGCAGCCCGACAGGGGGCCCCTACGAGCAGTACTTC
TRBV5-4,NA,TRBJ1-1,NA,CASSSGRNTEAFF,TGTGCCAGCAGCTCAGGGCGGAACACTGAAGCTTTCTTT
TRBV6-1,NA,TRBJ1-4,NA,CATGTLEKLFF,TGTGCCACCGGGACACTTGAAAAACTGTTTTTT
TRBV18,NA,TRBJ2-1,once,CASSPIQGSYNEQFF,TGTGCCAGCTCACCTATTCAGGGGTCCTACAATGAGCAGTTCTTC
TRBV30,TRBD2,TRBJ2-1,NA,CACWEGNYNEQFF,TGTGCCTGCTGGGAGGGAAACTACAATGAGCAGTTCTTC
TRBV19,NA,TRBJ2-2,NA,CASSIGGNTGELFF,TGTGCCAGTAGTATAGGAGGGAACACCGGGGAGCTGTTTTTT
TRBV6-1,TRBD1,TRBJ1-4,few,CASSETGEATNEKLFF,TGTGCCAGCAGTGAAACAGGGGAGGCGACTAATGAAAAACTGTTTTTT
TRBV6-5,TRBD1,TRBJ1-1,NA,CASSPQGAYTEAFF,TGTGCCAGCAGTCCACAGGGGGCGTACACTGAAGCTTTCTTT
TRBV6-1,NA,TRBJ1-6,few,CASTPQSGSSPLHF,TGTGCCAGCACTCCCCAGTCAGGCAGTTCACCCCTCCACTTT
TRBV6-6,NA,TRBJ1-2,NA,CASSLQEYGYTF,TGTGCCAGCAGTCTACAGGAGTATGGCTACACCTTC
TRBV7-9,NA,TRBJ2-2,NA,CASSQTRLGTGELFF,TGTGCCAGCAGCCAGACCAGGCTGGGCACCGGGGAGCTGTTTTTT
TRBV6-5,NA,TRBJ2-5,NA,CASSYGEGIQETQYF,TGTGCCAGCAGTTACGGTGAGGGAATCCAAGAGACCCAGTACTTC
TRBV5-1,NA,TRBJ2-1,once,CASSTDAYNEQFF,TGCGCCAGCTCGACAGACGCCTACAATGAGCAGTTCTTC